Reported below is one TCR beta chain. This sample was taken from a study of blood T cell repertoires in COVID-19. Study overall: Whether acute or convalescent, the COVID-19 samples came from the United States, Italy and Spain. The analysed material was cDNA or gDNA that came from T cells, B-cell-depleted T cells, or PBMCs.

CDR3 length: 19 amino acids. Trimming took 2 bases from V and 4 from J; bases not matched to a gene: 9. CDR1 ENHRY and CDR2 SYGVKD come from the germline V gene. Per the study methods: Amplification of reference gene primers provided the estimated nucleated cell counts. Clones were sequenced by immunoSEQ multiplex PCR, and TCRdb holds only the in-frame ones, with some missing. The V and J calls and the clone size are those of that table, but D and trimming were determined from the DNA. The repertoire holds some 220,000 clones, with around four fifths as singletons. This chain joins TRBV10-3 and TRBJ2-6, with TRBD1 matching 12 bases. The sequenced material came from peripheral blood. The receptor comes from a woman aged 55-70 years with active or convalescent COVID-19. CDR3 nucleotide sequence: TGTGCCATCAGTGAGAACCGGGACAGGGGGCCCGGGGGGGCCAACGTCCTGACTTTC. Residues: CAISENRDRGPGGANVLTF.